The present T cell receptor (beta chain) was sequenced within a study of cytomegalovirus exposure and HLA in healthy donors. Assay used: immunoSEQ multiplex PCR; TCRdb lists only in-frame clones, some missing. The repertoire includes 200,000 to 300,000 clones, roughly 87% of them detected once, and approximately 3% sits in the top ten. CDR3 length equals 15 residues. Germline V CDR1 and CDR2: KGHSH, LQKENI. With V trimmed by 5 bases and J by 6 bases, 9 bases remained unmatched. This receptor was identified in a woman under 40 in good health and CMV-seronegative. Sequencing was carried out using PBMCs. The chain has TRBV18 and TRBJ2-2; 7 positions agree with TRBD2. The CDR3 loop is CASSSGLVGAGELFF. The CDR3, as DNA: TGTGCCAGCTCATCCGGACTAGTGGGCGCCGGGGAGCTGTTTTTT. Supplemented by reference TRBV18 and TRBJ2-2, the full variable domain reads NAGVMQNPRHLVRRRGQEARLRCSPMKGHSHVYWYRQLPEEGLKFMVYLQKENIIDESGMPKERFSAEFPKEGPSILRIQQVVRGDSAAYFCASSSGLVGAGELFFGEGSRLTVL.